The 26 T cell receptor beta chains reported below all come from one sample, sequenced in a study of blood T cell repertoires in COVID-19. The table came from immunoSEQ multiplex PCR; TCRdb's copy has only in-frame clones and leaves some out. The repertoire includes roughly 250,000 clones, roughly four fifths of them detected once, and 7.4% sits in the top ten. The sample comprised peripheral blood. The receptors were sampled from a woman between 50 and 59 years old with acute or convalescent COVID-19.

The chain employs TRBV6-2 or TRBV6-3 and TRBJ2-7; the D gene is possibly TRBD1 (6 bases). V lost 5 bases and J lost 3, with 14 bases in between. The CDR3 has 14 residues. Germline CDR1 and CDR2: MNHEY and SVGEGT. The CDR3 bases are TGTGCCAGCAGTCAAGCAGGGGTAGTCTACGAGCAGTACTTC. Residues: CASSQAGVVYEQYF.

The V gene is TRBV4-1, the J gene TRBJ1-3; 7 nucleotides align to TRBD1. The CDR3 is 18 amino acids. Germline V gene data show CDR1 as MGHRA and CDR2 as YSYEKL. V was pared by 1 base and J by 0 bases, with 9 bases of the junction left unmatched. CDR3 region: CASSQGVGQAISGNTIYF. CDR3 nucleotide sequence: TGCGCCAGCAGCCAAGGGGTCGGACAGGCGATCTCTGGAAACACCATATATTTT.

The gene calls are TRBV11-2 and TRBJ1-2; D uncertain. Looked up from germline, CDR1 is SGHAT and CDR2 is FQNNGV. The CDR3 consists of 13 residues. Trimming took off 0 bases at V and 8 bases at J, with 10 bases between the two ends. CDR3 sequence: CASSLEGKEGYTF. DNA for the CDR3: TGTGCCAGCAGCTTAGAAGGCAAGGAGGGCTACACCTTC.

V gene TRBV30 combines with J gene TRBJ2-3; D is possibly TRBD1 (5 bases). In germline, CDR1 is GTSNPN, CDR2 SVGIG (reference sequence). The V gene lost 2 bases and the J gene lost 1 base, with 10 bases spanning the gap. This CDR3 is built from 14 residues. The CDR3 DNA is TGTGCCTGGAGTCCGGCCAGGGGCACAGATACGCAGTATTTT. This translates into CAWSPARGTDTQYF.

This clone was observed a few times. V is TRBV3-1 (or the pseudogene TRBV3-2) and J is TRBJ1-2; D is possibly TRBD1 (6 bases). CDR1 is LGHDT, CDR2 YNNKEL, per germline (reference sequence). The CDR3 is 15 amino acids. V lost 0 bases to trimming and J lost 6 bases, with 14 bases between them. Written as DNA, the CDR3 is TGTGCCAGCAGCCAAGATCGAAACAGGGTTAATGGCTACACCTTC. This sequence encodes CASSQDRNRVNGYTF.

J is TRBJ2-7 and V is TRBV5-1; TRBD1 is a possible D gene (6 bases). The CDR3 spans 14 residues. The V and J ends lost 2 bases and 4 bases respectively, with 13 bases between them. The germline V gene has CDR1 SGHRS and CDR2 YFSETQ. As DNA, the CDR3 is TGCGCCAGCAGCTTTGGACAGCGAGAATACGAGCAGTACTTC. Amino acid sequence: CASSFGQREYEQYF.

This clone was seen a few times. This chain joins TRBV7-2 and TRBJ1-1, with unresolved D. CDR1 and CDR2 (germline): SGHTA, FQGNSA. CDR3 length: 14 amino acids. V dropped 3 bases and J dropped 3 bases, with 11 bases sitting between them. The CDR3: CASSLWFGDTEAFF. The CDR3 region has the DNA TGTGCCAGCAGCTTGTGGTTCGGGGACACTGAAGCTTTCTTT.

As DNA, the CDR3 is TGTGCCTGGAGTGGGGGCTCTGGACAGAGCAATCAGCCCCAGCATTTT. Amino acid sequence: CAWSGGSGQSNQPQHF. The rearrangement uses TRBV30 and TRBJ1-5; D might be TRBD1 (6 bases). Germline V CDR1 and CDR2: GTSNPN, SVGIG (reference sequence). The V end lost 1 base, the J end lost 1 base, and 14 bases lay between the germline ends. This CDR3 has 16 amino acids.

This rearrangement joins TRBV27 to TRBJ2-4; possibly TRBD1 for D (5 bases). The CDR3 consists of 13 residues. The germline V gene has CDR1 MNHEY and CDR2 SMNVEV (reference sequence). V lost 6 bases and J 6 bases, leaving 12 bases between the germline ends. The CDR3 DNA reads TGTGCCAGCAGGCCCCCAGGGCGAAACATTCAGTACTTC. This codes for CASRPPGRNIQYF.

This clone was recorded once. The chain links TRBV6-5 to TRBJ2-2; 8 bases line up with TRBD1. V dropped 10 bases and J dropped 7; count of bases not matched to a gene: 5. This CDR3 spans 12 amino acids. Per the germline V gene, CDR1 is MNHEY and CDR2 is SVGAGI. CDR3 loop: CATNTGGGELFF. CDR3 bases: TGTGCCACAAACACAGGGGGCGGGGAGCTGTTTTTT.

The chain combines TRBV6-5 with TRBJ1-2, with D maybe TRBD1 (5 bases). CDR3 length: 14 amino acids. Trimming stripped 0 bases from V and 7 bases from J, with 12 bases between. The germline V gene has CDR1 MNHEY and CDR2 SVGAGI. The CDR3 reads CASSYSGGTGGYTF. The DNA of the CDR3 is TGTGCCAGCAGTTACTCGGGCGGGACGGGTGGCTACACCTTC.

The chain is built from TRBV3-1 (or the pseudogene TRBV3-2) and TRBJ1-2, with 7 bases aligning to TRBD1. Germline CDR1 and CDR2: LGHDT and YNNKEL (reference sequence). Trimming cost V 0 bases and J 12 bases; bases outside gene matches: 7. CDR3 length: 13 amino acids. The CDR3 region is CASSQEAGGRNTF. CDR3 nucleotide sequence: TGTGCCAGCAGCCAAGAAGCAGGGGGAAGGAACACCTTC.

The CDR3 loop reads CASSVAGDANPSPLHF. The CDR3 DNA sequence: TGTGCCAGCAGCGTAGCCGGGGATGCGAACCCTTCACCCCTCCACTTT. This chain connects TRBV9 to TRBJ1-6, with D unclear. Germline CDR1 reads SGDLS; CDR2 reads YYNGEE. Trimming cost V 0 bases and J 9 bases, with 16 bases left between them. The CDR3 is made up of 16 amino acids. The complete variable domain, with remaining parts taken from reference TRBV9 and TRBJ1-6, reads DSGVTQTPKHLITATGQRVTLRCSPRSGDLSVYWYQQSLDQGLQFLIQYYNGEERAKGNILERFSAQQFPDLHSELNLSSLELGDSALYFCASSVAGDANPSPLHFGNGTRLTVT.

The V call is TRBV5-4, the J call TRBJ2-7; 8 positions match TRBD2. The CDR3 runs 15 residues. Losses at the gene ends were 5 bases for V and 6 bases for J; bases not matched to a gene: 13. Germline CDR1 and CDR2: SGHNT and YYREEE (reference sequence). DNA of the CDR3: TGTGCCAGCAGGCCCGGGACTAGTCTTTTGGGCGAGCAGTACTTC. It yields the protein CASRPGTSLLGEQYF.

In regard to this clone: Other nucleotide sequences in the sample specify the same CDR3. The rearrangement uses TRBV7-9 and TRBJ2-3; TRBD2 matches 8 bases. The CDR3 spans 16 residues. The V gene's germline CDR1 is SEHNR and CDR2 FQNEAQ (reference sequence). Trimming took 1 base from V and 0 from J; bases not matched to a gene: 3. The CDR3 loop is CASSLGASGSTDTQYF. The CDR3 DNA reads as TGTGCCAGCAGCTTAGGGGCTAGCGGGAGCACAGATACGCAGTATTTT.

The chain uses TRBV7-9 and TRBJ2-7, with D maybe TRBD1 (6 bases). V lost 2 bases and J 3 bases, leaving 23 bases between the germline ends. CDR3 length: 18 residues. Germline V CDR1 and CDR2: SEHNR, FQNEAQ (reference sequence). CDR3 coding DNA: TGTGCCAGCAGCTTATATGGACAGTTTGAGGGTTCGGGCTACGAGCAGTACTTC. It yields the protein CASSLYGQFEGSGYEQYF.

This clone appeared once. J is TRBJ1-6 and V is TRBV11-2; a possible D gene is TRBD1 (5 bases). V was pared by 7 bases and J by 7 bases, with 8 bases between. Germline CDR1 SGHAT, CDR2 FQNNGV. CDR3 length: 12 residues. CDR3 coding DNA: TGTGCCAGCAAAGACAGCAATTCACCCCTCCACTTT. Amino acid sequence: CASKDSNSPLHF. The variable domain in full, with the rest retrieved from reference TRBV11-2 and TRBJ1-6, is EAGVAQSPRYKIIEKRQSVAFWCNPISGHATLYWYQQILGQGPKLLIQFQNNGVVDDSQLPKDRFSAERLKGVDSTLKIQPAKLEDSAVYLCASKDSNSPLHFGNGTRLTVT.

The V gene is TRBV19, the J gene TRBJ1-4; 9 bases are a match to TRBD1. CDR1 is LNHDA, CDR2 SQIVND, per germline (reference sequence). J lost 7 bases, V lost 2 bases, and 8 bases had no gene match. This CDR3 contains 16 residues. The CDR3, as DNA: TGTGCCAGTAGTATACTCTGGGACAGGGTCGGTGAAAAACTGTTTTTT. Its protein product is CASSILWDRVGEKLFF.

This clone was counted between two and nine times. The J gene is TRBJ1-5, the V gene TRBV19; 8 bases map to TRBD1. The CDR3 has 14 amino acids. Trimming cost V 1 base and J 8 bases; bases outside gene matches: 4. Germline loops: CDR1 LNHDA, CDR2 SQIVND (reference sequence). The CDR3 nucleotides are TGTGCCAGTAGTATAGGGAACAGGGGGGAGCCCCAGCATTTT. It encodes CASSIGNRGEPQHF.

This clone was observed a single time. This sequence joins TRBV7-7 and TRBJ2-1; TRBD2 agrees at 11 bases. CDR3 length equals 15 residues. Trimming at V came to 5 bases and at J to 8 bases, leaving 8 bases not matched to a gene. Germline V lookup: CDR1 SSHAT, CDR2 FNYEAQ (reference sequence). Here the CDR3 reads CASSRGLAGNDEQFF. As DNA, the CDR3 is TGTGCCAGCAGCCGAGGACTAGCGGGCAACGATGAGCAGTTCTTC.

The chain is built from TRBV19 and TRBJ1-1, with D maybe TRBD1 (5 bases). CDR1 LNHDA and CDR2 SQIVND come from the germline V gene (reference sequence). V dropped 9 bases and J dropped 3 bases, with 8 bases sitting between them. CDR3 length equals 11 residues. For the CDR3, the DNA is TGTGCCAGCCGGGGGTACACTGAAGCTTTCTTT. This gives the protein CASRGYTEAFF.

The V gene is TRBV7-9, the J gene TRBJ1-4, with 7 bases identical to TRBD1. The germline V gene has CDR1 SEHNR and CDR2 FQNEAQ (reference sequence). After removal of 6 bases from V and 4 bases from J, the junction contained 11 bases not matched to a gene. CDR3 length: 16 amino acids. DNA for the CDR3: TGTGCCAGCAGTTCTTACCCGGGACAGATTAATGAAAAACTGTTTTTT. Translating it yields CASSSYPGQINEKLFF.

The CDR3 sequence is CSVNTGSTGELFF. Written as DNA, the CDR3 is TGCAGCGTGAATACAGGGTCCACCGGGGAGCTGTTTTTT. This chain links TRBV29-1 with TRBJ2-2; D is possibly TRBD1 (6 bases). Germline CDR1 is SQVTM and CDR2 is ANQGSEA. V was pared by 6 bases and J by 4 bases, with 12 bases between. The CDR3 loop spans 13 amino acids.

This clone was detected only once. The chain is built from TRBV11-3 and TRBJ2-1, with 7 bases that match TRBD2. With V trimmed by 5 bases and J by 3 bases, 7 bases remained unmatched. The CDR3 loop spans 15 amino acids. The germline CDR1 and CDR2 sequences are SGHNT and YENEEA. The CDR3 here is CASSASGGGYNEQFF. The DNA of the CDR3 is TGTGCCAGCAGCGCTAGCGGAGGTGGCTACAATGAGCAGTTCTTC.

The V gene is TRBV13, the J gene TRBJ2-2; 12 bases align to TRBD1. CDR3 length: 17 amino acids. Per germline, CDR1 PRHDT and CDR2 FYEKMQ (reference sequence). J gave up 7 bases and V 1 base, and 7 bases lay outside the gene matches. CDR3 DNA: TGTGCCAGCAGCTTAGCCCGGGACAGGGGGCAATTCGGGGAGCTGTTTTTT. It translates to CASSLARDRGQFGELFF.

The chain carries TRBV3-1 (or the pseudogene TRBV3-2) and TRBJ2-3, with 9 bases matching TRBD1. The CDR3 covers 15 residues. The trim removed 5 bases at V and 6 bases at J, leaving 9 bases unmatched. Germline CDR1 LGHDT, CDR2 YNNKEL (reference sequence). CDR3 DNA: TGTGCCAGCAGCTCAACAGGGGGCCGTATGGATACGCAGTATTTT. The encoded protein is CASSSTGGRMDTQYF.